These T cell receptor beta chains were read from a single sample in a study of shared T cell receptors in the human thymus. Assay used: immunoSEQ multiplex PCR; TCRdb lists only in-frame clones, some missing. The sample yields about 540,000 clones, approximately 80% seen once. Another study also made use of these data, one on human thymus T cells.

Sequences were obtained from thymocytes. The receptors were sampled from a boy under two years old with a congenital heart defect. CDR3s include the opening cysteine and the closing phenylalanine or tryptophan. D genes are given only for firm matches.

V	J	D	DNA	CDR3
TRBV27	TRBJ1-2	.	TGTGCCAGTTCAGGGTGGGGTGGCTACACCTTC	CASSGWGGYTF
TRBV19	TRBJ2-7	TRBD1	TGTGCCAGTAGTATGGTGGGACAGGGTGAGGAGTACTTC	CASSMVGQGEEYF
TRBV19	TRBJ1-2	.	TGTGCCAGTAGTACCGATCTCCCCCGGGGGGCCGAAGGCTACACCTTC	CASSTDLPRGAEGYTF
TRBV11-2	TRBJ2-7	TRBD2	TGTGCCAGCAGCTCACTGACTAGCGGGCTGGCCTACGAGCAGTACTTC	CASSSLTSGLAYEQYF
TRBV6-4	TRBJ2-3	TRBD2	TGTGCCAGCTCTACTAGCGGGAGGGCGCACACAGATACGCAGTATTTT	CASSTSGRAHTDTQYF
TRBV4-1	TRBJ2-1	.	TGCGCCAGCAGCCCCCAATCGAGGACTGGGTACAATGAGCAGTTCTTC	CASSPQSRTGYNEQFF
TRBV5-5	TRBJ1-5	TRBD1	TGTGCCAGCAGCTTAAGAACCCTCGGGACAGTGCTAGATCAGCCCCAGCATTTT	CASSLRTLGTVLDQPQHF
TRBV5-4	TRBJ2-5	TRBD1	TGTGCCAGCAGCTTGCGGGGACAGCCTCAAGAGACCCAGTACTTC	CASSLRGQPQETQYF
TRBV6-5	TRBJ1-5	.	TGTGCCAGCAAGAGGGGGGGGAGTCAGCCCCAGCATTTT	CASKRGGSQPQHF
TRBV12-5	TRBJ2-1	.	TGTGCTAGTGGTTTGGTATCCCCGGCGGGTAATGAGCAGTTCTTC	CASGLVSPAGNEQFF
TRBV28	TRBJ2-3	TRBD2	TGTGCCAGCAGTTTATTTGGTAGCGGGAGGCCATCTAGCACAGATACGCAGTATTTT	CASSLFGSGRPSSTDTQYF
TRBV4-3	TRBJ1-4	TRBD1	TGCGCCAGCAGCCAATCCAGGGGGAATGAAAAACTGTTTTTT	CASSQSRGNEKLFF
TRBV7-8	TRBJ2-3	.	TGTGCCAGCAGCTTAGTGAGGCCACGGGTGCCGTATTTT	CASSLVRPRVPYF
TRBV19	TRBJ2-1	TRBD2	TGTGCCAGTAGTCCGAGGACTAGCGGGAGCTCCTACAATGAGCAGTTCTTC	CASSPRTSGSSYNEQFF